This T cell receptor (beta chain) was recorded in a study of T cell repertoires in aging, cancer and after chemotherapy. Rearranged V-D-J TRB sequences were amplified with a mixed TRB-A/B primer pool. TCRdb fed the multiplex PCR reads into MiXCR, producing one record per CDR3 protein. The sample carries 2,000 to 3,000 distinct CDR3 sequences, roughly 54% recorded once. Trimming cost V 4 bases and J 5 bases, with 12 bases left between them. The germline CDR1 and CDR2 sequences are ENHRY and SYGVKD. This CDR3 has 14 amino acids. Peripheral blood genomic DNA, not sorted cells or RNA, was the template. The chain has TRBV10-3 and TRBJ1-5, with D unresolved. The specimen was blood. The clonotype originates from a human donor with a blood cancer. The CDR3 DNA sequence: TGTGCCATCAGTGCTAACAGCGGATATCAGCCCCAGCATTTT. Translation gives CAISANSGYQPQHF.